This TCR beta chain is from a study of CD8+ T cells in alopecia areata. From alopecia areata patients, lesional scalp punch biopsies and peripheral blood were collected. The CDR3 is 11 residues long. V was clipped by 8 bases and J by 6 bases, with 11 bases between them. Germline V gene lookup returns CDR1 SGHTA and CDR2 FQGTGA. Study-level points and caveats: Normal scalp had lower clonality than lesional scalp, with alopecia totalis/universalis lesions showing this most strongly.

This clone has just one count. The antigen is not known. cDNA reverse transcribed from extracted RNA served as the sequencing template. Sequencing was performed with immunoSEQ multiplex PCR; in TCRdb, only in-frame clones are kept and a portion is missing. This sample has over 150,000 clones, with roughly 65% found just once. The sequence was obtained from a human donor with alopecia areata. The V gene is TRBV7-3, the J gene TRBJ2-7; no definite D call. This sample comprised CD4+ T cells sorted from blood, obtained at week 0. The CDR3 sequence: CASPSRSEQYF. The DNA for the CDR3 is TGTGCCAGCCCCAGTCGCTCCGAGCAGTACTTC.